This T cell receptor beta chain was profiled in a study of Ad26.COV2.S vaccination and SARS-CoV-2 variants. Concerning this clone: The target antigen is unknown.

The CDR3 runs to 15 residues. Losses at the gene ends were 3 bases for V and 5 bases for J; bases not matched to a gene: 5. The germline CDR1 and CDR2 sequences are LNHNV and YYDKDF (reference sequence). Study-level findings and limits: Breadth of non-spike TCRs did not differ between vaccinees and placebo recipients.

Sample treatment: 15 to 20 received Ad26.COV2.S at low or high dose, single or two shots; roughly 5 received placebo; per-sample allocation not given. It was on day 63 after the first vaccine or placebo injection that samples were taken. Libraries were prepared by immunoSEQ multiplex PCR; TCRdb keeps only in-frame clonotypes and omits some of them. The sample has some 640,000 clones; roughly nine tenths are singletons. This sequence was found in a person aged 18-65 years who received the Ad26.COV2.S COVID-19 vaccine or a placebo. The starting material was peripheral blood, obtained in a trial of Ad26.COV2.S vaccine versus placebo. The chain uses TRBV15 and TRBJ2-5; 11 bases are a match to TRBD1. CDR3 coding DNA: TGTGCCACCAGCAGGCGGACAGGGGGCGCGGAGACCCAGTACTTC. This sequence encodes CATSRRTGGAETQYF.